This entry lists 9 T cell receptor beta chains sequenced from one sample in a study of response to subunit inactivated influenza vaccine. TCRdb itself ran the RT-PCR reads through MiXCR, one entry per CDR3 protein. The sample lists about 780,000 distinct CDR3 sequences, approximately 17% occurring once. Sequencing was performed on PBMCs from blood, taken more than 4 days after vaccination. The receptors were sampled from a man aged 50-60 years who received an inactivated influenza vaccine.

This chain links TRBV12-3 or TRBV12-4 with TRBJ1-6; D may be TRBD1 (6 bases). The germline V and J ends were trimmed by 9 bases and 1 base, with 16 bases remaining between them. This CDR3 has 16 amino acids. CDR3 nucleotide sequence: TGTGCCAGTACGCTCGGGGGGGCATCCTATAATTCACCCCTCCACTTT. Protein product: CASTLGGASYNSPLHF.

V gene TRBV15 combines with J gene TRBJ2-5; D is unresolved. Germline CDR1 is LNHNV and CDR2 is YYDKDF (reference sequence). CDR3 size: 15 residues. Trimming stripped 0 bases from V and 5 bases from J, with 13 bases between. The DNA for the CDR3 is TGTGCCACCAGCAGAGACTCTAAAGGGCGGGAGACCCAGTACTTC. Its protein product is CATSRDSKGRETQYF. The whole variable domain, remainder taken from reference TRBV15 and TRBJ2-5, is DAMVIQNPRYQVTQFGKPVTLSCSQTLNHNVMYWYQQKSSQAPKLLFHYYDKDFNNEADTPDNFQSRRPNTSFCFLDIRSPGLGDTAMYLCATSRDSKGRETQYFGPGTRLLVL.

The table lists this clonotype with a few counts. The V gene is TRBV7-2, the J gene TRBJ2-1, with D unclear. The germline CDR1 and CDR2 sequences are SGHTA and FQGNSA. V gave up 5 bases and J gave up 0 bases, with 11 bases separating them. The CDR3 is 15 amino acids. The DNA of the CDR3 is TGTGCCAGCAGCCCCGTGGCTACCTCCTACAATGAGCAGTTCTTC. Its translation is CASSPVATSYNEQFF.

V is TRBV10-3 and J is TRBJ2-1; 10 bases agree with TRBD2. Germline V gene data show CDR1 as ENHRY and CDR2 as SYGVKD. The junction had 4 bases not matched to a gene; V was cut back by 5 bases and J by 9 bases. The CDR3 sequence is 13 residues long. CDR3 amino acids: CAISSGRAGEQFF. CDR3 coding DNA: TGTGCCATCAGTAGCGGGAGGGCGGGTGAGCAGTTCTTC.

This chain links TRBV20-1 with TRBJ2-7; 10 bases fit TRBD2. CDR1 is DFQATT and CDR2 is SNEGSKA in the germline V gene (reference sequence). V lost 1 base, J lost 7 bases, and 7 bases stayed unmatched. This CDR3 is 14 amino acids long. The CDR3 DNA is TGCAGTGCTAGAGTCCCTAGCGGGAGTCAAGAGCAGTACTTC. Residues: CSARVPSGSQEQYF.

Ten or more counts support this clonotype. The chain combines TRBV7-2 with TRBJ2-5; the D is unclear. Germline CDR1 and CDR2: SGHTA and FQGNSA. This CDR3 region has 13 residues. The V gene lost 3 bases and the J gene lost 4 bases, with 9 bases spanning the gap. CDR3 in amino acids: CASSFNRLETQYF. The CDR3 DNA is TGTGCCAGCAGCTTCAACCGCCTAGAGACCCAGTACTTC. The full variable domain, in which reference TRBV7-2 and TRBJ2-5 provide the parts outside the CDR3, is GAGVSQSPSNKVTEKGKDVELRCDPISGHTALYWYRQSLGQGLEFLIYFQGNSAPDKSGLPSDRFSAERTGGSVSTLTIQRTQQEDSAVYLCASSFNRLETQYFGPGTRLLVL.

In this sample, this clonotype turned up many times. V and J are TRBV18 and TRBJ2-3; D remains ambiguous. The germline gives CDR1 KGHSH, CDR2 LQKENI. Deletions cut 8 bases from V and 2 bases from J, with 11 bases between. The CDR3 covers 13 residues. The chain's CDR3 is CASSPPNTDTQYF. Here the CDR3 DNA reads TGTGCCAGCAGCCCCCCGAACACAGATACGCAGTATTTT.

This clonotype has a count of ten or more. The V and J genes are TRBV5-1 and TRBJ2-7, with D hard to call. Per germline, CDR1 SGHRS and CDR2 YFSETQ. The CDR3 contains 15 residues. V was clipped by 0 bases and J by 2 bases, with 12 bases between them. The CDR3 spells CASSLGSGPPYEQYF. The CDR3 DNA reads TGCGCCAGCAGCTTGGGATCAGGACCCCCCTACGAGCAGTACTTC.

This clonotype was counted ten times or more. V and J are TRBV29-1 and TRBJ1-2; tentatively, D is TRBD1 (5 bases). The germline V gene encodes CDR1 SQVTM and CDR2 ANQGSEA. V was cut by 5 bases and J by 8 bases, with 9 bases left in between. CDR3 size: 10 residues. The CDR3 DNA is TGCAGCGTTTTCGGGGACGGCTACACCTTC. Translating it yields CSVFGDGYTF.